The 19 T cell receptor beta chains given below trace back to one sample, sequenced in a study of T cell repertoires in cytomegalovirus infection. Each CDR3 protein is one row after TCRdb ran MiXCR on the reads. The repertoire holds approximately 910,000 distinct CDR3 sequences, with around 29% as singletons. Their recognized antigens are unknown. This sample comprised cultured CD8+ T cells from PBMCs, obtained from culture after CMV antigen stimulation. All receptors come from a human donor in good health (CMV status not recorded). Some clones in this sample may be carry-over from other donors' samples.

This chain connects TRBV5-6 to TRBJ1-5; D is ambiguous. CDR1 is SGHDT, CDR2 YYEEEE, per germline. V shed 4 bases and J shed 6 bases, with 11 bases lying between them. This CDR3 is 13 amino acids long. The CDR3 reads CASSPQARQPQHF. In nucleotides, the CDR3 is TGTGCCAGCAGCCCGCAAGCCCGTCAGCCCCAGCATTTT. Full variable domain (remainder filled in from reference TRBV5-6 and TRBJ1-5): DAGVTQSPTHLIKTRGQQVTLRCSPKSGHDTVSWYQQALGQGPQFIFQYYEEEERQRGNFPDRFSGHQFPNYSSELNVNALLLGDSALYLCASSPQARQPQHFGDGTRLSIL.

This clonotype was counted between two and nine times. The chain carries TRBV6-5 and TRBJ2-1; no clear D. The CDR3 is made up of 15 amino acids. V shed 0 bases and J shed 2 bases, with 8 bases lying between them. CDR1 MNHEY and CDR2 SVGAGI come from the germline V gene. CDR3 coding DNA: TGTGCCAGCAGTTACTCGGGGAATACCTACAATGAGCAGTTCTTC. Translating it yields CASSYSGNTYNEQFF.

This clonotype has a count of ten or more. The chain is built from TRBV27 and TRBJ2-1; possibly TRBD1 for D (5 bases). Between the trimmed V and J ends, which lost 5 bases and 7 bases, there was a span of 9 bases. The germline V gene encodes CDR1 MNHEY and CDR2 SMNVEV (reference sequence). The CDR3 has 12 amino acids. CDR3 residues: CASSPPGNEQFF. Written as DNA, the CDR3 is TGTGCCAGCAGTCCCCCAGGGAATGAGCAGTTCTTC.

V gene TRBV6-1 combines with J gene TRBJ2-7; no definite D call. The V and J ends lost 2 bases and 1 base respectively, with 12 bases between them. The V gene's germline CDR1 is MNHNS and CDR2 SASEGT. This CDR3 is built from 15 residues. The CDR3 reads CASSEWAAGSYEQYV. The DNA for the CDR3 is TGTGCCAGCAGTGAATGGGCGGCCGGATCCTACGAGCAGTACGTC.

V usage is TRBV4-3 and J usage is TRBJ1-1; perhaps TRBD1 as D (5 bases). The germline CDR1 and CDR2 sequences are LGHNA and YSLEER. CDR3 length: 20 amino acids. V lost 0 bases and J 2 bases, leaving 25 bases between the germline ends. CDR3 in amino acids: CASSQDNGWAPGPQNTEAFF. CDR3 DNA: TGCGCCAGCAGCCAAGATAATGGATGGGCGCCGGGACCTCAAAACACTGAAGCTTTCTTT.

V usage is TRBV11-2 and J usage is TRBJ2-2; no reliable D call. Trimming pared 9 bases from V and 8 bases from J, leaving 10 bases between. The germline CDR1 and CDR2 sequences are SGHAT and FQNNGV. The CDR3 sequence is 11 residues long. The CDR3, as DNA: TGTGCCAGGAGTTTGATAGGGGAGCTGTTTTTT. Amino acid sequence: CARSLIGELFF.

The chain combines TRBV6-6 with TRBJ1-3; tentative D call: TRBD1 (5 bases). The CDR3 sequence is 15 residues long. Germline CDR1 MNHNY, CDR2 SVGAGI (reference sequence). Trimming removed 7 bases at V and 4 bases at J, with 17 bases between. This chain's CDR3 is CASTNWDGWGNTIYF. In DNA, the CDR3 is TGTGCCAGCACAAACTGGGACGGTTGGGGAAACACCATATATTTT.

The genes are TRBV7-9 and TRBJ1-6, with no clear D. Germline CDR1 reads SEHNR; CDR2 reads FQNEAQ (reference sequence). V lost 3 bases and J lost 9, with 18 bases in between. The CDR3 runs to 16 residues. CDR3 in DNA: TGTGCCAGCAGCTTTGGCCCTAGCAGCGGAGGTTCACCCCTCCACTTT. Protein: CASSFGPSSGGSPLHF.

This clonotype was detected only once. The gene calls are TRBV9 and TRBJ2-7; D may correspond to TRBD1 or TRBD2 (5 bases each). The V and J ends lost 0 bases and 4 bases respectively, with 8 bases between them. Germline CDR1 reads SGDLS; CDR2 reads YYNGEE. There are 13 residues in the CDR3. CDR3 sequence: CASSVGDLYEQYF. DNA for the CDR3: TGTGCCAGCAGCGTAGGGGACCTGTACGAGCAGTACTTC.

The sample holds many counts of this clonotype. This chain joins TRBV7-2 and TRBJ2-2, with D uncertain. Trimming cost V 10 bases and J 5 bases, with 11 bases left between them. The length of the CDR3 is 12 residues. Germline CDR1 and CDR2: SGHTA and FQGNSA. CDR3 nucleotide sequence: TGTGCCACAATCCCGCGAACCGGGGAGCTGTTTTTT. Encoded protein: CATIPRTGELFF.

This clonotype was seen repeatedly, ten times or more. The chain employs TRBV5-6 and TRBJ1-2; maybe TRBD1 (6 bases). CDR1 is SGHDT and CDR2 is YYEEEE in the germline V gene. Trimming left V 8 bases short and J 4 bases short, with 15 bases between. This CDR3 spans 13 amino acids. In DNA, the CDR3 is TGTGCCAGTAGTCTAGGGGGATCCTATGGCTACACCTTC. It specifies CASSLGGSYGYTF.

The CDR3 loop reads CASSQVPGWQFF. CDR3 nucleotide sequence: TGCGCCAGCAGCCAAGTTCCTGGATGGCAGTTCTTC. The chain is built from TRBV4-1 and TRBJ2-1, with D unclear. In germline, CDR1 is MGHRA, CDR2 YSYEKL. V was cut by 1 base and J by 12 bases, with 10 bases left in between. The CDR3 has 12 amino acids.

This clonotype was counted between two and nine times. The CDR3 DNA follows: TGTGCCAGCAGCTTCCAGGGACGGAACTACGAGCAGTACGTC. As protein: CASSFQGRNYEQYV. The V call is TRBV7-6, the J call TRBJ2-7; D tentatively reads TRBD1 or TRBD2 (5 bases each). V was shortened by 3 bases and J by 3 bases, with 12 bases between the two germline ends. The CDR3 is 14 residues long. From germline, CDR1 is SGHVS and CDR2 FNYEAQ.

The chain employs TRBV4-3 and TRBJ1-6; 8 bases match TRBD1. The V and J ends lost 3 bases and 0 bases, in that order; junction bases with no gene match: 4. This CDR3 contains 17 residues. Germline V gene data show CDR1 as LGHNA and CDR2 as YSLEER. DNA for the CDR3: TGCGCCAGCAGCCAGGACAGGGCGAGCTCCTATAATTCACCCCTCCACTTT. Amino acid sequence: CASSQDRASSYNSPLHF.

The V and J genes are TRBV28 and TRBJ2-1; no reliable D call. The CDR3 length is 15 residues. Between the trimmed V and J ends, which lost 2 bases and 4 bases, there was a span of 12 bases. In germline, CDR1 is MDHEN, CDR2 SYDVKM. As DNA, the CDR3 is TGTGCCAGCAGTTTAGCGGAGACTGGGTACAATGAGCAGTTCTTC. Its protein is CASSLAETGYNEQFF.

The J gene is TRBJ1-1, the V gene TRBV20-1; 9 bases line up with TRBD1. The ends lost 4 bases at V and 7 bases at J; junction bases unmatched: 10. This CDR3 spans 14 amino acids. Germline V CDR1 and CDR2: DFQATT, SNEGSKA (reference sequence). This CDR3 reads CSANRGRLDGEAFF. The DNA for the CDR3 is TGCAGTGCTAACAGGGGGCGCCTCGATGGTGAAGCTTTCTTT.

This clonotype turned up a few times. The chain joins TRBV6-2 or TRBV6-3 to TRBJ1-2, with 7 positions matching TRBD1. CDR3 length: 17 amino acids. Germline assignment: CDR1 MNHEY and CDR2 SVGEGT. Trimming took 6 bases from V and 7 from J; bases not matched to a gene: 20. In nucleotides, the CDR3 is TGTGCCAGCAGGAACGCAACGGTCGACAGGGTTTCTCGTGGCTACACCTTC. Protein: CASRNATVDRVSRGYTF.

This clonotype was recorded a few times. The rearrangement links TRBV4-1 to TRBJ2-7, with D maybe TRBD1 (6 bases). Deletions cut 0 bases from V and 2 bases from J, with 8 bases between. CDR3 length: 14 residues. Germline loops: CDR1 MGHRA, CDR2 YSYEKL. In DNA form, the CDR3 reads TGCGCCAGCAGCCAAGACGGGGACACCTACGAGCAGTACTTC. Amino acid sequence: CASSQDGDTYEQYF.

The chain carries TRBV28 and TRBJ1-5; D remains unclear. The length of the CDR3 is 20 residues. Germline V gene data show CDR1 as MDHEN and CDR2 as SYDVKM. V lost 4 bases and J lost 0, with 25 bases in between. CDR3 sequence (DNA): TGTGCCAGCAGTTATCCACCCTCCGACGCTCGGATTGCTAGCAATCAGCCCCAGCATTTT. Protein product: CASSYPPSDARIASNQPQHF.